One T cell receptor (beta chain) is described in this entry. Its antigen is unknown. For the second PCR, which ran for 7 to 11 cycles, a sample-barcoded 5' primer and a J-beta primer mix were used. MiXCR, applied by TCRdb to the 5' RACE reads, yields one record per CDR3 protein. The top ten clones hold 30% of a sample with hundreds of thousands of distinct CDR3 sequences, approximately 40% of them seen once. This specimen comes from a study of blood T cells in healthy people across ages. Notes on the study in general: Diversity figures based on one million T cells were deemed too low.

In germline, CDR1 is SGHDN, CDR2 FVKESK. The length of the CDR3 is 15 residues. Germline trimming cut 2 bases from V and 0 bases from J; bases unmatched to any gene: 3. The receptor comes from a man older than 75 in good health. The chain couples TRBV14 to TRBJ1-2; 7 bases map to TRBD1. Source material: blood. As DNA, the CDR3 is TGTGCCAGCAGCCAATTGGGACAGACTAACTATGGCTACACCTTC. Protein: CASSQLGQTNYGYTF.